This T cell receptor beta chain was identified in a study of T cells of healthy individuals. The table lists this clonotype with a few counts. Via MiXCR, TCRdb re-called the 5' RACE reads, giving one row per CDR3 protein. The sample shows 85,000 to 100,000 distinct CDR3 sequences, around 17% of them seen only once. This TCR was sampled from a human donor in good health.

In DNA, the CDR3 is TGTGCCACCAGCAGAAGGGCCCCGTCCTACGAGCAGTACTTC. Its translation is CATSRRAPSYEQYF. The chain combines TRBV15 with TRBJ2-7; no firm D call. Germline CDR1 is LNHNV and CDR2 is YYDKDF (reference sequence). The CDR3 contains 14 residues. V gave up 2 bases and J gave up 1 base, with 9 bases separating them.